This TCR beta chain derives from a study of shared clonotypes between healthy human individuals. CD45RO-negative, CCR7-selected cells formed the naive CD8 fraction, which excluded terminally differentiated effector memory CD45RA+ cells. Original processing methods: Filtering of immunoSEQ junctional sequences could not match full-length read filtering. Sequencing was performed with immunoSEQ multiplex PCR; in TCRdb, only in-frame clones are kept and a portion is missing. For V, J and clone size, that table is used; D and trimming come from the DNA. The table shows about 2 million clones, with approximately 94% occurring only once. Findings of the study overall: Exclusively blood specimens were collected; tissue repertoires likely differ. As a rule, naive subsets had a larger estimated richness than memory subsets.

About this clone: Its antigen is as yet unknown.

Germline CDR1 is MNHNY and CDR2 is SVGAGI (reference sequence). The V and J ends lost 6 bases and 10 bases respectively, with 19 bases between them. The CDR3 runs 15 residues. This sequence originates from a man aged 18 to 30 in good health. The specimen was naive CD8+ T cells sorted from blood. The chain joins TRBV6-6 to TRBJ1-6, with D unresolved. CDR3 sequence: CASSQDEGGESPLHF. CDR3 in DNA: TGTGCCAGCAGCCAGGACGAGGGAGGAGAATCACCCCTCCACTTT.